Presented here are 25 T cell receptor beta chains from one specimen sequenced in a study of blood T cell repertoires in COVID-19. The method was immunoSEQ multiplex PCR; TCRdb's version includes in-frame clones alone and lacks a portion of them. Altogether some 170,000 clones are present, 80% to 90% being singletons, with the ten largest covering roughly an eighth. Specimen: peripheral blood. The receptors stem from a woman in her 70s with COVID-19, enrolled during active disease.

This clone appeared once. The chain recombines TRBV5-1 with TRBJ2-1; possible D gene TRBD1, 6 bases. Germline CDR1 SGHRS, CDR2 YFSETQ. CDR3 length: 13 residues. V lost 4 bases to trimming and J lost 7 bases, with 12 bases between them. The CDR3 reads CASSRYRENEQFF. As DNA, the CDR3 is TGCGCCAGCAGCAGATACAGGGAAAATGAGCAGTTCTTC.

This chain joins TRBV12-3 or TRBV12-4 and TRBJ2-5; a possible D gene is TRBD1 (7 bases). Deletions cut 6 bases from V and 9 bases from J, with 14 bases between. This CDR3 region has 12 residues. For the CDR3, the DNA is TGTGCCAGCAGCTTGGCAGGGGGGCCCCAGTACTTC. Amino acid sequence: CASSLAGGPQYF.

This clone has more than one count but fewer than ten. The chain links TRBV4-2 to TRBJ2-1, with D unresolved. The germline CDR1 and CDR2 sequences are LGHNA and YNFKEQ. The CDR3 covers 16 residues. V lost 1 base and J 6 bases, leaving 16 bases between the germline ends. The CDR3 loop is CASSQGSQSLGNEQFF. The CDR3 bases are TGTGCCAGCAGCCAAGGTTCCCAGTCCCTTGGCAATGAGCAGTTCTTC.

This clone occurred a few times. The rearrangement links TRBV6-6 to TRBJ1-2; D unresolved. Germline CDR1 and CDR2: MNHNY and SVGAGI (reference sequence). V was pared by 5 bases and J by 1 base, with 8 bases between. The CDR3 spans 13 residues. CDR3 protein: CASSATSNYGYTF. DNA for the CDR3: TGTGCCAGCAGTGCAACCAGTAACTATGGCTACACCTTC.

The chain employs TRBV2 and TRBJ2-5, with D possibly being TRBD1 (5 bases). Trimming took 8 bases from V and 2 from J, leaving 15 bases between them. The CDR3 consists of 14 residues. In germline, CDR1 is SNHLY, CDR2 FYNNEI. CDR3 in amino acids: CASRKGQIQETQYF. The DNA for the CDR3 is TGTGCCAGCCGGAAGGGGCAGATTCAAGAGACCCAGTACTTC.

The chain couples TRBV7-9 to TRBJ2-7; 12 bases match TRBD2. Germline V gene sequence: CDR1 SEHNR, CDR2 FQNEAQ (reference sequence). The ends lost 4 bases at V and 6 bases at J; junction bases unmatched: 7. The CDR3 spans 15 residues. CDR3 DNA sequence: TGTGCCAGCAGCTACCCGACTAGCGGGAGAGGCGAGCAGTACTTC. Translated: CASSYPTSGRGEQYF. Using reference TRBV7-9 and TRBJ2-7 for the parts outside the CDR3, the full variable domain is DTGVSQNPRHKITKRGQNVTFRCDPISEHNRLYWYRQTLGQGPEFLTYFQNEAQLEKSRLLSDRFSAERPKGSFSTLEIQRTEQGDSAMYLCASSYPTSGRGEQYFGPGTRLTVT.

The genes are TRBV11-2 and TRBJ2-1; D not resolved. V was trimmed by 2 bases and J by 0 bases, leaving 5 bases between them. The CDR3 is made up of 14 amino acids. CDR1 SGHAT and CDR2 FQNNGV come from the germline V gene. CDR3 residues: CASSLSSSYNEQFF. CDR3 nucleotides: TGTGCCAGCAGCTTATCCAGCTCCTACAATGAGCAGTTCTTC.

There are a few counts of this clone. The J gene is TRBJ1-5, the V gene TRBV20-1, with a possible D match to TRBD1 (5 bases). V gave up 3 bases and J gave up 5 bases, with 14 bases separating them. CDR3 length: 14 amino acids. Per germline, CDR1 DFQATT and CDR2 SNEGSKA (reference sequence). CDR3 in amino acids: CSASVGADDQPQHF. CDR3 coding DNA: TGCAGTGCTAGTGTAGGGGCCGACGATCAGCCCCAGCATTTT.

The V and J genes are TRBV9 and TRBJ2-2; D gene ambiguous. V lost 3 bases and J lost 6, with 12 bases in between. From germline, CDR1 is SGDLS and CDR2 YYNGEE. The CDR3 sequence is 14 residues long. In DNA, the CDR3 is TGTGCCAGCAGCGGTGCACAAAGTGCCGGGGAGCTGTTTTTT. Protein: CASSGAQSAGELFF.

There are a few counts of this clone. The chain recombines TRBV18 with TRBJ2-3, with D hard to call. The CDR3 covers 12 residues. CDR1 is KGHSH, CDR2 LQKENI, per germline. The germline V and J ends were trimmed by 6 bases and 0 bases, with 4 bases remaining between them. Here the CDR3 DNA reads TGTGCCAGCTCCCCGAGCACAGATACGCAGTATTTT. Encoded protein: CASSPSTDTQYF.

The V gene is TRBV4-3, the J gene TRBJ2-2, with 13 bases lining up with TRBD2. Germline V gives CDR1 LGHNA, CDR2 YSLEER. V gave up 4 bases and J gave up 6 bases; unmatched junction bases: 8. The CDR3 covers 17 residues. The CDR3 is CASSLSTSGRTSGELFF. The CDR3 DNA reads TGCGCCAGCAGCCTATCGACTAGCGGGAGGACGTCCGGGGAGCTGTTTTTT.

The V gene is TRBV28, the J gene TRBJ1-5, with D unresolved. The CDR3 extends over 15 amino acids. V was trimmed by 5 bases and J by 0 bases, leaving 11 bases between them. Germline V gene lookup returns CDR1 MDHEN and CDR2 SYDVKM. The CDR3 DNA follows: TGTGCCAGCAGTGATTTTCGGGGTAGCAATCAGCCCCAGCATTTT. It codes for CASSDFRGSNQPQHF.

The rearrangement joins TRBV27 to TRBJ2-3, with 11 bases identical to TRBD2. The CDR3 runs 19 residues. The J segment lost 2 bases and the V segment lost 3 bases, leaving 13 bases of the junction unmatched. The V gene's germline CDR1 is MNHEY and CDR2 SMNVEV (reference sequence). The CDR3 nucleotides read TGTGCCAGCAGTTTTAACTTAGCGGGAGGGTCGGTGCACACAGATACGCAGTATTTT. Protein product: CASSFNLAGGSVHTDTQYF.

This clone occurred a few times. This rearrangement joins TRBV28 to TRBJ1-1; D remains ambiguous. Germline CDR1 and CDR2: MDHEN and SYDVKM. Trimming pared 7 bases from V and 4 bases from J, leaving 22 bases between. This CDR3 has 16 amino acids. The CDR3 nucleotides read TGTGCCAGCATGAATCCGCTACGCTCTCGGGTCACTGAAGCTTTCTTT. It yields the protein CASMNPLRSRVTEAFF.

V usage is TRBV28 and J usage is TRBJ1-5, with unresolved D. The germline V gene has CDR1 MDHEN and CDR2 SYDVKM. Trimming took off 8 bases at V and 0 bases at J, with 5 bases between the two ends. This CDR3 has 12 amino acids. Here the CDR3 DNA reads TGTGCCAGCCGTAGTAGCAATCAGCCCCAGCATTTT. Its translation: CASRSSNQPQHF. The variable domain in full, completed from reference TRBV28 and TRBJ1-5, reads DVKVTQSSRYLVKRTGEKVFLECVQDMDHENMFWYRQDPGLGLRLIYFSYDVKMKEKGDIPEGYSVSREKKERFSLILESASTNQTSMYLCASRSSNQPQHFGDGTRLSIL.

CDR3 bases: TGTGCTAGTGGTTTGGGACAGGACTCCTACGAGCAGTACTTC. Its translation is CASGLGQDSYEQYF. The gene calls are TRBV12-5 and TRBJ2-7; D perhaps matches TRBD1 (6 bases). The CDR3 totals 14 residues. The germline gives CDR1 LGHNT, CDR2 FRNRAP. The V and J ends lost 1 base and 0 bases respectively, with 7 bases between them.

This clone was seen a single time. V gene TRBV19 combines with J gene TRBJ2-5; 11 bases match TRBD1. There are 17 residues in the CDR3. Trimming removed 4 bases from V and 4 bases from J; junction bases left unmatched: 11. CDR1 LNHDA and CDR2 SQIVND come from the germline V gene (reference sequence). The CDR3 DNA follows: TGTGCCAGTAGTACCGGACAGGGGGCAATTTTGGGAGAGACCCAGTACTTC. Translating gives CASSTGQGAILGETQYF.

In DNA form, the CDR3 reads TGTGCCAGCAGCGTCAGTCTAGGAAACCAAGAGACCCAGTACTTC. Translated, it gives CASSVSLGNQETQYF. The chain employs TRBV9 and TRBJ2-5; no firm D call. Trimming left V 2 bases short and J 0 bases short, with 11 bases between. The germline V gene has CDR1 SGDLS and CDR2 YYNGEE. The CDR3 contains 15 residues.

This clone showed up just once. The chain joins TRBV6-2 or TRBV6-3 to TRBJ1-1, with 10 nucleotides matching TRBD1. This CDR3 contains 16 residues. With V trimmed by 2 bases and J by 3 bases, 6 bases remained unmatched. Germline V lookup: CDR1 MNHEY, CDR2 SVGEGT. The CDR3 bases are TGTGCCAGCAGTTACCGACCGGGACAGGGGTACACTGAAGCTTTCTTT. It codes for CASSYRPGQGYTEAFF.

V usage is TRBV19 and J usage is TRBJ2-5; TRBD2 matches 11 bases. The CDR3 extends over 17 amino acids. The V segment lost 7 bases and the J segment 2 bases; nucleotides outside the gene matches: 12. Germline V lookup: CDR1 LNHDA, CDR2 SQIVND (reference sequence). This CDR3 reads CASTQGGLAELQETQYF. The DNA for the CDR3 is TGTGCCAGTACCCAAGGGGGACTAGCGGAACTTCAAGAGACCCAGTACTTC.

This rearrangement joins TRBV29-1 to TRBJ2-3; maybe TRBD2 (5 bases). The CDR3 sequence is 14 residues long. Germline CDR1 SQVTM, CDR2 ANQGSEA. V lost 8 bases and J 3 bases, leaving 18 bases between the germline ends. CDR3 sequence reads: CSPKVAGLTDTQYF. CDR3 DNA: TGCAGCCCCAAGGTGGCGGGTTTAACAGATACGCAGTATTTT.

V gene TRBV30 combines with J gene TRBJ1-2, with D maybe TRBD1 (6 bases). Per germline, CDR1 GTSNPN and CDR2 SVGIG (reference sequence). V was shortened by 1 base and J by 1 base, with 10 bases between the two germline ends. The CDR3 is 14 residues long. The CDR3 DNA reads TGTGCCTGGAGTGACAGGGCCCTTAACTATGGCTACACCTTC. It encodes CAWSDRALNYGYTF. Supplemented by reference TRBV30 and TRBJ1-2, the full variable domain reads SQTIHQWPATLVQPVGSPLSLECTVEGTSNPNLYWYRQAAGRGLQLLFYSVGIGQISSEVPQNLSASRPQDRQFILSSKKLLLSDSGFYLCAWSDRALNYGYTFGSGTRLTVV.

The rearrangement joins TRBV4-3 to TRBJ1-1; 9 bases are shared with TRBD1. This CDR3 has 16 residues. CDR1 LGHNA and CDR2 YSLEER come from the germline V gene. V lost 6 bases and J lost 0; bases outside the gene matches: 8. In nucleotides, the CDR3 is TGCGCCAGCAGTCCGGACAGGGGTGGGTTGAACACTGAAGCTTTCTTT. The encoded protein is CASSPDRGGLNTEAFF.

The chain joins TRBV9 to TRBJ2-5, with 12 bases that match TRBD2. V lost 7 bases and J lost 5; bases outside the gene matches: 3. The CDR3 extends over 13 amino acids. Germline lookup yields CDR1 SGDLS and CDR2 YYNGEE. The CDR3 loop reads CASGLAGGETQYF. The CDR3 region has the DNA TGTGCCAGCGGGCTAGCGGGAGGGGAGACCCAGTACTTC.

The genes are TRBV12-5 and TRBJ1-4; 10 bases fit TRBD1. The CDR3 spans 15 residues. Germline CDR1 is LGHNT and CDR2 is FRNRAP. With 1 base clipped from V and 7 bases from J, the junction kept 3 bases outside the gene matches. CDR3 sequence reads: CASGLETGGFEKLFF. CDR3 in DNA: TGTGCTAGTGGTTTGGAGACAGGGGGCTTTGAAAAACTGTTTTTT.